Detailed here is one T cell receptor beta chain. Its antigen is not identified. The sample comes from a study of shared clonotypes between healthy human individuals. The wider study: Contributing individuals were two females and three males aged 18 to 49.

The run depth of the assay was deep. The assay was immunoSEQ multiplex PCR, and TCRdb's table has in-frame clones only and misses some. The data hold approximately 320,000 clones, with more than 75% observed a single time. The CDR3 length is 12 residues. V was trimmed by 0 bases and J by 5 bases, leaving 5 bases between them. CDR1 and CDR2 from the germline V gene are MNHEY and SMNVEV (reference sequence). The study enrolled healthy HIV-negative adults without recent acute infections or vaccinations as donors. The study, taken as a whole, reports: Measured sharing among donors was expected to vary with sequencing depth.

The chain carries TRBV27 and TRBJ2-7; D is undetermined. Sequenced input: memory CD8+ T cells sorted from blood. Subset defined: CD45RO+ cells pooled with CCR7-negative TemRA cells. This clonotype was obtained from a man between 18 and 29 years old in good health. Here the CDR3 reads CASSLSGNEQYF. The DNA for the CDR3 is TGTGCCAGCAGTTTATCAGGGAACGAGCAGTACTTC.